These T cell receptor beta chains were read from a single sample in a study of blood T cell repertoires in COVID-19. Produced via immunoSEQ multiplex PCR; TCRdb's table is partial and in-frame only. Altogether fewer than 120,000 clones are present, 76% being singletons, with the ten largest covering less than 4%. Input material: peripheral blood. Receptor source: a woman aged 80 or older with acute or convalescent COVID-19. Each CDR3 is given with its conserved first and last residue. A D gene is named only where the DNA matches it firmly. Rows may omit the clone size; those that give it use once, few, many or a size class.

J gene | V gene | clone size | D gene | CDR3 DNA | CDR3 protein
TRBJ2-7 | TRBV19 | - | - | TGTGCCAGTAGTACAGGGACTCTCTCCTACGAGCAGTACTTC | CASSTGTLSYEQYF
TRBJ2-3 | TRBV11-1 | - | - | TGTGCCAGCAGCTTATTAACTAGCTACACAGATACGCAGTATTTT | CASSLLTSYTDTQYF
TRBJ2-1 | TRBV6-4 | - | - | TGTGCCAGCCCAATCGACTGGCGGGACAATGAGCAGTTCTTC | CASPIDWRDNEQFF
TRBJ1-1 | TRBV28 | - | TRBD1 | TGTGCCAGCAGACTACAGGGGGTAGGCACTGAAGCTTTCTTT | CASRLQGVGTEAFF
TRBJ2-7 | TRBV19 | - | TRBD1 | TGTGCCAGTAGTATAGCGGGACAGCTCTACGAGCAGTACTTC | CASSIAGQLYEQYF
TRBJ1-3 | TRBV7-2 | - | - | TGTGCCAGCAGCGCCACCGGGACTCCAACTGGAAACACCATATATTTT | CASSATGTPTGNTIYF
TRBJ1-1 | TRBV15 | - | TRBD1 | TGTGCCACCAGCAGCGGAAGTGGGACAGCACGTGAAGCTTTCTTT | CATSSGSGTAREAFF
TRBJ1-6 | TRBV7-8 | few | TRBD1 | TGTGCCAGCAGCTCCAACAGGGGGAACTCACCCCTCCACTTT | CASSSNRGNSPLHF
TRBJ2-5 | TRBV3-1/TRBV3-2 | - | TRBD2 | TGTGCCAGCAGCCAAGTACTAGCGGGGGGCCCTTCTCAAGAGACCCAGTACTTC | CASSQVLAGGPSQETQYF
TRBJ2-4 | TRBV5-1 | - | - | TGCGCCAGCAGCTTGGTATTTCGGGAGAACCACATTCAGTACTTC | CASSLVFRENHIQYF
TRBJ2-6 | TRBV9 | once | TRBD1 | TGTGCCAGCAGCGTAGCCCCGGGACAGGCCTTCTCTGGGGCCAACGTCCTGACTTTC | CASSVAPGQAFSGANVLTF
TRBJ2-7 | TRBV21-1 | - | - | TGTGCCAGCAGCTTTCAGGGGGCGGTTCTCTCCGGGCCATACGAGCAGTACTTC | CASSFQGAVLSGPYEQYF
TRBJ2-1 | TRBV29-1 | - | - | TGCAGCGCCCCCAGGCCAGGGCAGGTCGGTTACAATGAGCAGTTCTTC | CSAPRPGQVGYNEQFF
TRBJ2-7 | TRBV6-2/TRBV6-3 | - | - | TGTGCCAGCAGTTACTACCTCCCGCGGGGGCCTTCCTACGAGCAGTACTTC | CASSYYLPRGPSYEQYF
TRBJ1-1 | TRBV5-4 | few | - | TGTGCCAGCAGCTTTGGGGGCCTCGAGACTGAAGCTTTCTTT | CASSFGGLETEAFF
TRBJ1-2 | TRBV23-1 | - | - | TGCGCCAGCAGTCAATCGATAGGCGGGAAACCTAACTATGGCTACACCTTC | CASSQSIGGKPNYGYTF
TRBJ2-6 | TRBV5-1 | - | - | TGCGCCAGCAGCCCCGCCGGGGCTGGGGCCAACGTCCTGACTTTC | CASSPAGAGANVLTF
TRBJ2-2 | TRBV7-3 | - | - | TGTGCCAGCAGCCGCCCGGGGTCCGGGGAGCTGTTTTTT | CASSRPGSGELFF
TRBJ2-7 | TRBV29-1 | few | - | TGCAGCGCTGCGTTACTCTACGAGCAGTACTTC | CSAALLYEQYF
TRBJ2-1 | TRBV11-2 | once | TRBD2 | TGTGCCAGCAGCTTAAATGTAGCGGGAGGACACAATGAGCAGTTCTTC | CASSLNVAGGHNEQFF
TRBJ2-7 | TRBV11-2 | - | TRBD1 | TGTGCCAGCAGCCACCCCCGGACAGGGCGTTACGAGCAGTACTTC | CASSHPRTGRYEQYF
TRBJ2-7 | TRBV7-2 | - | TRBD2 | TGTGCCAGCAGCTACGGGGGACTAGCGGGAGTCGAGCAGTACTTC | CASSYGGLAGVEQYF
TRBJ2-1 | TRBV5-1 | - | TRBD2 | TGCGCCAGCAGCGTTAGCGGGGGGGACTACAATGAGCAGTTCTTC | CASSVSGGDYNEQFF
TRBJ2-6 | TRBV21-1 | - | - | TGTGCCAGCAGCTTGGAGGAGGGGGCGTCCTCTGGGGCCAACGTCCTGACTTTC | CASSLEEGASSGANVLTF
TRBJ1-2 | TRBV14 | - | TRBD1 | TGTGCCAGCAGCCAGCCGGGACAGGGATATGGCTACACCTTC | CASSQPGQGYGYTF
TRBJ2-5 | TRBV30 | - | - | TGTGCCTGGGCCCTAACCTTCCAAGAGACCCAGTACTTC | CAWALTFQETQYF
TRBJ2-3 | TRBV10-3 | - | - | TGTGCCATCGGGGTAACGGGAGAAAGCACAGATACGCAGTATTTT | CAIGVTGESTDTQYF
TRBJ1-1 | TRBV5-1 | - | TRBD1 | TGCGCCAGCAGCTTGGATGGTCAGGGGGCGAGGGAAGCTTTCTTT | CASSLDGQGAREAFF
TRBJ2-7 | TRBV6-5 | - | - | TGTGCCAGCAGTTACCGGACGGGGTCCTACGAGCAGTACTTC | CASSYRTGSYEQYF
TRBJ2-4 | TRBV4-1 | - | TRBD1 | TGCGCCAGCAGCCTGGGACAGGCGAGGGGCAAAAACATTCAGTACTTC | CASSLGQARGKNIQYF
TRBJ2-5 | TRBV6-5 | once | TRBD2 | TGTGCCAGCAGTCCACGGACTAGCGAGGGGGAGACCCAGTACTTC | CASSPRTSEGETQYF
TRBJ2-7 | TRBV12-3/TRBV12-4 | few | - | TGTGCCAGCAGTCCTATTTGGTACGAGCAGTACTTC | CASSPIWYEQYF